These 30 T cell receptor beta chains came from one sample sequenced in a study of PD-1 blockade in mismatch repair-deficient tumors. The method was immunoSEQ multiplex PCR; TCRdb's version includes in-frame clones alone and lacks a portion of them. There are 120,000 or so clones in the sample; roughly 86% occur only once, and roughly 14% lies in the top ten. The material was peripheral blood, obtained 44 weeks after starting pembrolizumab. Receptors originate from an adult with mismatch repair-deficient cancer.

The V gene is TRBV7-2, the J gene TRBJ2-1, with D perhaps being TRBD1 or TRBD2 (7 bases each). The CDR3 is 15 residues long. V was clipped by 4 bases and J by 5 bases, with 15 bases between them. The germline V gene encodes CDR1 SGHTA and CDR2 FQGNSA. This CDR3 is CASSSSGGVNNEQFF. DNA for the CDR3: TGTGCCAGCAGCTCCTCAGGGGGGGTAAACAATGAGCAGTTCTTC.

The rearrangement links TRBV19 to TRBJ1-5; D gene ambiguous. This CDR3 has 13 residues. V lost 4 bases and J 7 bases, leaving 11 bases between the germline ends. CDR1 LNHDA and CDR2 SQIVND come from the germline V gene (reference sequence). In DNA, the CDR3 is TGTGCCAGTAGTAAACCGACGGGGCAGCCCCAGCATTTT. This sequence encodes CASSKPTGQPQHF.

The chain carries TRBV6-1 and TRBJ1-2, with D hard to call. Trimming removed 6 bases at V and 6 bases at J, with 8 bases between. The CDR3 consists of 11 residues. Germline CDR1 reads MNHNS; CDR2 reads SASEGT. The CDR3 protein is CASRRGNGYTF. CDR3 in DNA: TGTGCCAGCAGGAGAGGAAATGGCTACACCTTC.

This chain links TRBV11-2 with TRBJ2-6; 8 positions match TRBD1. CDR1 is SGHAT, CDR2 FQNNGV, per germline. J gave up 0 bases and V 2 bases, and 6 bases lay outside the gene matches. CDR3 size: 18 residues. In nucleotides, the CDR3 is TGTGCCAGCAGCTTATTCCAGGGGGCAACCTCTGGGGCCAACGTCCTGACTTTC. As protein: CASSLFQGATSGANVLTF.

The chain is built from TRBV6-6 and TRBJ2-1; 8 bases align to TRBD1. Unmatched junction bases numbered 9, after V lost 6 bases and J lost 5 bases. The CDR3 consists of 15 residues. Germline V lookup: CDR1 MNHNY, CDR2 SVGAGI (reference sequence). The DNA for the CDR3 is TGTGCCAGCAGCACATTCAGGGGGCTCGACAATGAGCAGTTCTTC. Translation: CASSTFRGLDNEQFF.

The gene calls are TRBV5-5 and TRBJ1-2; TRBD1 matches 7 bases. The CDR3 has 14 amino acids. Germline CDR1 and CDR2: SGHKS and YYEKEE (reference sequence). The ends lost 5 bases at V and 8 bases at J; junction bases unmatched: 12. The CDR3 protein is CASRKGQSGWGYTF. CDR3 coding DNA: TGTGCCAGCAGGAAGGGACAGTCCGGCTGGGGCTACACCTTC.

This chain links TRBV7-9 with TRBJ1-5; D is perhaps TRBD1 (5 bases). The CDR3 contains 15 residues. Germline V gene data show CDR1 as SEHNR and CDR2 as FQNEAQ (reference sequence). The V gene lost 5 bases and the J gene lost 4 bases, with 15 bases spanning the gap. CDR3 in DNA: TGTGCCAGCAGCCGCGACAGAGTAGGTAATCAGCCCCAGCATTTT. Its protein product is CASSRDRVGNQPQHF.

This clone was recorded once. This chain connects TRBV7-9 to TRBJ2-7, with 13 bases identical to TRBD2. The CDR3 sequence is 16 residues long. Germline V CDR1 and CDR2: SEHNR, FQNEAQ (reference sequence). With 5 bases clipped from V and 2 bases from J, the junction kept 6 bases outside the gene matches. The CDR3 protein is CASSTLLAGGTYEQYF. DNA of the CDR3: TGTGCCAGCAGCACTTTACTAGCGGGAGGGACCTACGAGCAGTACTTC.

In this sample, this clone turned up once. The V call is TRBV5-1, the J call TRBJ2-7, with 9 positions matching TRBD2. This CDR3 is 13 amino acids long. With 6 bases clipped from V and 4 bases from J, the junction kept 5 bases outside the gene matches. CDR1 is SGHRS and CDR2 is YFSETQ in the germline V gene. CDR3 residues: CASTRREGYEQYF. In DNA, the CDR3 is TGCGCCAGCACACGGCGGGAGGGTTACGAGCAGTACTTC.

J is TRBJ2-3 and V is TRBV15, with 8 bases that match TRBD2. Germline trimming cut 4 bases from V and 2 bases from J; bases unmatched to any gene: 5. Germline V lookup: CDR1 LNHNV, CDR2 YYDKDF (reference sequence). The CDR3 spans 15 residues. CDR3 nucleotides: TGTGCCACCAGCACGACTAGCGTCCCCACAGATACGCAGTATTTT. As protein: CATSTTSVPTDTQYF.

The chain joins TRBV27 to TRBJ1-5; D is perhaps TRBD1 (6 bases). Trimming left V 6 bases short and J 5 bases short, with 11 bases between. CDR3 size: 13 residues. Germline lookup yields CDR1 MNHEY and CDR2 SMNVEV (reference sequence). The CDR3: CASRIDRYQPQHF. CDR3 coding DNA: TGTGCCAGCAGAATAGACAGGTATCAGCCCCAGCATTTT.

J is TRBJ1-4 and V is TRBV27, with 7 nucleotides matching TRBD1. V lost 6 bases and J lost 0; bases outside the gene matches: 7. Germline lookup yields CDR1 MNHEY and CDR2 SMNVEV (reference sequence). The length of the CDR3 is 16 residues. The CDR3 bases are TGTGCCAGCAGGAACAGGGGAACCGCAACTAATGAAAAACTGTTTTTT. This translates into CASRNRGTATNEKLFF.

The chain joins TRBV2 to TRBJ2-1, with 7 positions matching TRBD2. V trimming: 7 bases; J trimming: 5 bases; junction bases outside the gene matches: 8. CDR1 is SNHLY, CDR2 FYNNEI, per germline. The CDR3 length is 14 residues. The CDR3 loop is CASNLLAQHNEQFF. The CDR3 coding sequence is TGTGCCAGCAATCTACTAGCGCAACACAATGAGCAGTTCTTC.

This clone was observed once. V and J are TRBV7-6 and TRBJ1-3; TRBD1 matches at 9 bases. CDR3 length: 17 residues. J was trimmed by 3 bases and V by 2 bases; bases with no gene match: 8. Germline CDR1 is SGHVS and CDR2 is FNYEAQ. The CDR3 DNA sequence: TGTGCCAGCAGCTTAACTGGGGGACAGGGATTTGGAAACACCATATATTTT. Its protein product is CASSLTGGQGFGNTIYF.

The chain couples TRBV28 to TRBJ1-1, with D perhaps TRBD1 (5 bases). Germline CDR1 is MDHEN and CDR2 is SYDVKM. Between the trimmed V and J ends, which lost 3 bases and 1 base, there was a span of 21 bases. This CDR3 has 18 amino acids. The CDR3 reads CASSFLKEAGTGNTEAFF. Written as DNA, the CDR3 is TGTGCCAGCAGTTTCCTCAAAGAGGCCGGGACCGGGAACACTGAAGCTTTCTTT.

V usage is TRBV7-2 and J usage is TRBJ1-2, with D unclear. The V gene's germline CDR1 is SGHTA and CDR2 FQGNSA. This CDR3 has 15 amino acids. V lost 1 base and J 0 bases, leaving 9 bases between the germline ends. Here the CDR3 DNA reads TGTGCCAGCAGCTTAGGGCACTCAGCTAACTATGGCTACACCTTC. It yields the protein CASSLGHSANYGYTF.

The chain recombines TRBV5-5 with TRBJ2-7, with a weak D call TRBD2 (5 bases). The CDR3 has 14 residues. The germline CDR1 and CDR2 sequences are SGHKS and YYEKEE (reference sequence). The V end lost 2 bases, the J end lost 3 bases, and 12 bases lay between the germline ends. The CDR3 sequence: CASSFGAESYEQYF. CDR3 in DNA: TGTGCCAGCAGCTTCGGAGCGGAAAGCTACGAGCAGTACTTC.

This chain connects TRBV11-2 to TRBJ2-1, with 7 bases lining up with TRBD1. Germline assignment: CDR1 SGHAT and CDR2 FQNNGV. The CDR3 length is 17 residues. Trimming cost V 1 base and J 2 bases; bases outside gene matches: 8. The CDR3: CASSLAGQVAAYNEQFF. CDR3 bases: TGTGCCAGCAGCTTAGCCGGACAGGTGGCGGCCTACAATGAGCAGTTCTTC.

The CDR3 region is CASSLGTGGPYEQYF. CDR3 coding DNA: TGTGCCAGCAGTCTCGGGACAGGGGGCCCCTACGAGCAGTACTTC. The genes are TRBV25-1 and TRBJ2-7, with 12 bases that match TRBD1. Germline V gene lookup returns CDR1 MGHDK and CDR2 SYGVNS. V lost 5 bases and J lost 2; bases outside the gene matches: 4. This CDR3 has 15 residues.

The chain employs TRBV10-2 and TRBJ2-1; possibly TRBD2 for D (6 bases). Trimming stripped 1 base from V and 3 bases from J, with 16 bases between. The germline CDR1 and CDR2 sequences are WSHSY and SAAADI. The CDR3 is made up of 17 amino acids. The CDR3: CASSEWIGRGFYNEQFF. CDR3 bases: TGCGCCAGCAGTGAGTGGATTGGGCGGGGATTCTACAATGAGCAGTTCTTC.

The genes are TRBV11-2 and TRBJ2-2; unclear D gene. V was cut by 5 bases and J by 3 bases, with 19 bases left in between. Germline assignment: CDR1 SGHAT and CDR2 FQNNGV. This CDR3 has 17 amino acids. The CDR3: CASSPRLKLMDTGELFF. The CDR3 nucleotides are TGTGCCAGCAGCCCCCGCCTAAAACTCATGGACACCGGGGAGCTGTTTTTT.

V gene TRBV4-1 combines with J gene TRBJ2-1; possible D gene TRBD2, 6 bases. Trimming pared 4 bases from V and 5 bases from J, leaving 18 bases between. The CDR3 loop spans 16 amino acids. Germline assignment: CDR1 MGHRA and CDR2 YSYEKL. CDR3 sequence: CASSRTGGGINNEQFF. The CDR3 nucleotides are TGCGCCAGCAGCCGGACCGGGGGTGGGATCAACAATGAGCAGTTCTTC.

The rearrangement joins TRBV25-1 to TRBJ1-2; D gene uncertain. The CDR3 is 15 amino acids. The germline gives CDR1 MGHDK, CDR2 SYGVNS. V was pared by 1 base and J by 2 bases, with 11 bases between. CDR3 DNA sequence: TGTGCCAGCAGTGAATTTGGCCAGGAAAACTATGGCTACACCTTC. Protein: CASSEFGQENYGYTF.

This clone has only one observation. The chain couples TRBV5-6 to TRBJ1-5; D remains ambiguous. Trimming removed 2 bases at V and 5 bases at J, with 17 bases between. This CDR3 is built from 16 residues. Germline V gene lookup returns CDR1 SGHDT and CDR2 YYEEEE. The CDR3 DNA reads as TGTGCCAGCAGCTTTAAGGGTACCCTTCCCCATCAGCCCCAGCATTTT. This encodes CASSFKGTLPHQPQHF.

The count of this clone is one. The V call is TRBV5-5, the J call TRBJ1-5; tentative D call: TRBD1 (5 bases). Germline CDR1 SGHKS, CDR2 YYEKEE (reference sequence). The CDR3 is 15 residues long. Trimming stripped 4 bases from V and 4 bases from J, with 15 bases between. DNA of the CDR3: TGTGCCAGCAGCCCTCGTTGGGGGGATAATCAGCCCCAGCATTTT. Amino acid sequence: CASSPRWGDNQPQHF.

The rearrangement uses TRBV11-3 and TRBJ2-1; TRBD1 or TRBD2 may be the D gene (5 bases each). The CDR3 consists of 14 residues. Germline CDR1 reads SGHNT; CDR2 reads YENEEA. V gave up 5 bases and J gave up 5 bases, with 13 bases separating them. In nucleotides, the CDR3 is TGTGCCAGCAGCCTCCGGGACCCGGACAATGAGCAGTTCTTC. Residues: CASSLRDPDNEQFF.

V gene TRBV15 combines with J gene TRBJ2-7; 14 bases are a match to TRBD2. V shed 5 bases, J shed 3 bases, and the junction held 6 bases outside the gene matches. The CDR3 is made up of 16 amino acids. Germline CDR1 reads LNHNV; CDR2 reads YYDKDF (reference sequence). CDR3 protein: CATSPGGTSGSYEQYF. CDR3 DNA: TGTGCCACCAGCCCCGGGGGGACTAGCGGGAGCTACGAGCAGTACTTC.

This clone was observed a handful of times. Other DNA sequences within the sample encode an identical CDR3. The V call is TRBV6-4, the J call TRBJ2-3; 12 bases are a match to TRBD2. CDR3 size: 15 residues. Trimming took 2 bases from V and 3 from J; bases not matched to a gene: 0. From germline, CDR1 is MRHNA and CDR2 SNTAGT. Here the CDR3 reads CASSDGTSGTDTQYF. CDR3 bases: TGTGCCAGCAGTGACGGGACTAGCGGGACAGATACGCAGTATTTT.

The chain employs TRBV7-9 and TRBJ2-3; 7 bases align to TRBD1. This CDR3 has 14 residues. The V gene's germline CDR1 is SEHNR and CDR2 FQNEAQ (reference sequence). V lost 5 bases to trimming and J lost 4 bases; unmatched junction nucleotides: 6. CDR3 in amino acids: CASSPRQGPDTQYF. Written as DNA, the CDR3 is TGTGCCAGCAGCCCCCGACAGGGACCAGATACGCAGTATTTT.

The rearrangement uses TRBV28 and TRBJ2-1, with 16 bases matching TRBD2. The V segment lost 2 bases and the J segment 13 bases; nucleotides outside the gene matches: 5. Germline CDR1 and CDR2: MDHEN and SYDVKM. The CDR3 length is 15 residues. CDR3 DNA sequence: TGTGCCAGCAGTTTACTCGGGACTAGCGGGAGGGTTCAGTTCTTC. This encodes CASSLLGTSGRVQFF.